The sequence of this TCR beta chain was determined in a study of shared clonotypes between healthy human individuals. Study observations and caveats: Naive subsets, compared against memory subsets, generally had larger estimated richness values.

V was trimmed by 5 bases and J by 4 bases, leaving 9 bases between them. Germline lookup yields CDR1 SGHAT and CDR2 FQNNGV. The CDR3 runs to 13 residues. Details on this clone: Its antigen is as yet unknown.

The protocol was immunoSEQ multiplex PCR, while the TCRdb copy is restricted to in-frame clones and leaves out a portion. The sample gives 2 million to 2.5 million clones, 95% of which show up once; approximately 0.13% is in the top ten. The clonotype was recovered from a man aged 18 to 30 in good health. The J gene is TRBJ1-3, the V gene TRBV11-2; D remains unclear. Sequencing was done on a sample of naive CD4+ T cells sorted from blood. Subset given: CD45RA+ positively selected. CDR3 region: CASSTYRGNTIYF. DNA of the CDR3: TGTGCCAGCAGCACCTACAGAGGAAACACCATATATTTT.